This T cell receptor beta chain came from a study of chemoradiotherapy in HPV16-positive cancers (dated by TCRdb to between 2021 and 2022). Turning to the overall study: Functional T-cell assays on cells from two HPV16-positive patients defined candidate HPV-specific T-cell clones and common TCR motifs. The study asked whether T-cell immunity against the HPV oncoproteins E6 and E7 changes during chemoradiotherapy and whether it affects survival. TCR repertoires from roughly 87 patients with HPV-related cancers were then used to track the candidate HPV-specific TCRs and motifs. Findings and caveats that apply to the study as a whole: Expansion of candidate HPV-specific clones and E7-related TCR motifs was observed in the tumor microenvironment during treatment, whereas no such expansion was observed for non-HPV-specific T cells. In HPV16-positive patients, expansion of HPV-responsive T cells during chemoradiotherapy was associated with improved recurrence-free survival. The functional definition of HPV-specific T cells was derived from only two HPV16-positive patients, and the survival association was reported for HPV16-positive patients.

From the cysteine up to the phenylalanine, the CDR3 has a length of 14 residues. The kept DNA is CDR3 alone, 42 bases in frame from the first base. The V and J ends are trimmed by 7 bases and 1 base, leaving 13 bases between them. According to the germline V gene, CDR1 reads MDHEN and CDR2 reads SYDVKM. In the case of this clone: Its antigen target is currently unknown. No much larger clone exists at a distance of one base, and base qualities are not known.

Receptor amplification or capture employed the immunoSEQ multiplex PCR assay. Not all clones reach the TCRdb copy of this immuneACCESS table, which keeps in-frame sequences only. Checked studies attribute under half of the gap to unresolved V genes and leave the rest unexplained. Here the sample has approximately 520 clones; roughly four fifths occur a single time. The ten largest clones add up to roughly an eighth of the sample. Repertoires were sampled multiple times during chemoradiotherapy, which allowed clonal expansion in the tumor microenvironment to be followed. The TCR comes from a human donor with HPV-associated anogenital cancer. The sequencing used tumor tissue, collected from a patient who underwent chemoradiotherapy. The chain uses TRBV28 and TRBJ2-5; the D gene is possibly TRBD1, with 6 bases matching. The DNA sequence is TGTGCCAGCACCTCTGCAGGGGTCCAAGAGACCCAGTACTTC. This gives the protein CASTSAGVQETQYF.